Below, one TCR beta chain is given with its context. This entry comes from a study of blood T cell repertoires in COVID-19. For the study at large: The samples span acute and convalescent COVID-19 from the United States, Italy and Spain. In each case, the material was cDNA or gDNA derived from T cells, B-cell-depleted T cells, or PBMCs.

Only in-frame clones appear in the TCRdb table, and some are missing; sequencing was by immunoSEQ multiplex PCR. The sample has approximately 300,000 clones, 89% seen once. The V gene's germline CDR1 is SGHAT and CDR2 FQNNGV. J gave up 7 bases and V 1 base, and 2 bases lay outside the gene matches. The CDR3 runs to 14 residues. This chain connects TRBV11-2 to TRBJ2-1; 9 nucleotides line up with TRBD2. This TCR was sampled from a man younger than 30 who had recovered from COVID-19. Sample: peripheral blood. CDR3 amino acids: CASSLGGRGNEQFF. Written as DNA, the CDR3 is TGTGCCAGCAGCTTAGGCGGGAGGGGAAATGAGCAGTTCTTC.